The rows below give T cell receptor beta chains drawn from one sample of a study of blood T cells in healthy people across ages. TCRdb ran MiXCR on the 5' RACE reads and lists one entry per CDR3 protein. The sample has 700,000 or so distinct CDR3 sequences, around 38% seen once; the top ten hold around 30%. The specimen was blood. Source of these receptors: a man aged 80 or over in good health. The CDR3 runs from the conserved cysteine through the conserved F or W. A D gene is named only where the DNA matches it firmly. A row's size may be missing; if present it is once, few, many or a size class.

d_call j_call v_call clone_size cdr3_nt cdr3_aa
NA TRBJ2-5 TRBV20-1 few TGCAGTGCCCGTTCGGGGAGCCAAGAGACCCAGTACTTC CSARSGSQETQYF
NA TRBJ2-3 TRBV20-1 NA TGCAGTACGGGCGTCTCGGATACGCAGTATTTT CSTGVSDTQYF
NA TRBJ1-6 TRBV20-1 NA TGCAGTGCCCCCCCCAGCGGGTCTACGAATTCACCCCTCCACTTT CSAPPSGSTNSPLHF
NA TRBJ1-4 TRBV20-1 NA TGCAGTGCTAGGCCACAGGGCGCTAATGAAAAACTGTTTTTT CSARPQGANEKLFF
TRBD2 TRBJ2-1 TRBV4-2 many TGTGCCAGCAGCCAAGTTACTAGCGACTACAATGAGCAGTTCTTC CASSQVTSDYNEQFF
NA TRBJ1-5 TRBV2 NA TGTGCCAGCTCCCCGGGAGAACTAAGGTATCAGCCCCAGCATTTT CASSPGELRYQPQHF
TRBD2 TRBJ2-3 TRBV6-1 few TGTGCCGGGCATAGCGGGAGTTCGGATACGCAGTATTTT CAGHSGSSDTQYF
TRBD1 TRBJ2-5 TRBV20-1 medium-sized TGCAGTGCCAAGGGACAGTACCAAGAGACCCAGTACTTC CSAKGQYQETQYF
TRBD1 TRBJ1-1 TRBV11-2 NA TGTGCCAGCAGCTCCCGGACAGGGCCGGGGACTGAAGCTTTCTTT CASSSRTGPGTEAFF
NA TRBJ2-7 TRBV6-6 NA TGTGCCAGCACTCGACGACAGGCCTCCTACAATGAGCAGTACTTC CASTRRQASYNEQYF
NA TRBJ1-1 TRBV12-5 NA TGTGCTAGTGGTTTGGCGAGGGGGTTGGGCACTGAAGCTTTCTTT CASGLARGLGTEAFF
NA TRBJ1-1 TRBV7-2 NA TGTGCCAGCAGCTTAGGATACAGTTCGTTGAGCACTGAAGCTTTCTTT CASSLGYSSLSTEAFF
NA TRBJ2-5 TRBV28 many TGTGCCACCGGCCCGACAGCGAGGGAGACCCAGTACTTC CATGPTARETQYF
NA TRBJ2-7 TRBV24-1 NA TGTGCCACCAGTGATCTTTGGGGGGCTGGCAGGGACACCTACGAGCAGTACTTC CATSDLWGAGRDTYEQYF
TRBD2 TRBJ2-3 TRBV20-1 NA TGCAGTGCTTGGGGGGGGGGTCGAAACACGGATACGCAGTATTTT CSAWGGGRNTDTQYF
NA TRBJ1-4 TRBV7-2 NA TGTGCCAGCAGCTATGGGGGCAGGGCTAATGAAAAACTGTTTTTT CASSYGGRANEKLFF
TRBD2 TRBJ2-7 TRBV7-2 NA TGTGCCAGCAGCCCCCGACTAGCGGGGGGTCCCTACGAGCAGTACTTC CASSPRLAGGPYEQYF
NA TRBJ2-3 TRBV12-5 few TGTGCTAGTGGCCAAGGGACGCCGATGGATACGCAGTATTTT CASGQGTPMDTQYF
TRBD2 TRBJ2-7 TRBV5-1 NA TGCGCCAGCAGCTTGGTTGCGGGGGGGCTCGGTAACTACGAGCAGTACTTC CASSLVAGGLGNYEQYF
TRBD2 TRBJ2-5 TRBV5-1 few TGCGCCAGCAGCCTCCAACTAGCGGGGGACTACAATGAGCAGTACTTC CASSLQLAGDYNEQYF
TRBD2 TRBJ2-1 TRBV20-1 NA TGCAGTGCTAGTAAACTAGCGGGGGGGGACAATGAGCAGTTCTTC CSASKLAGGDNEQFF
NA TRBJ2-3 TRBV20-1 NA TGCAGTGCTAGAGATAGTGGGGGGGCTACAGATACGCAGTATTTT CSARDSGGATDTQYF
NA TRBJ2-5 TRBV7-2 few TGTGCCAGCAGCCGACCGGGAGATGGCGTGGAGACCCAGTACTTC CASSRPGDGVETQYF
NA TRBJ2-1 TRBV5-6 NA TGTGCCAGCAGCATAGTGCCGGGGCGGGGCCCCTGGGAGACCCAGTTCTTC CASSIVPGRGPWETQFF
NA TRBJ2-5 TRBV20-1 NA TGCAGTGCCAGGGCTGGGCCCCAAGAGACCCAGTACTTC CSARAGPQETQYF
NA TRBJ2-3 TRBV12-3/TRBV12-4 NA TGTGCCAGCAGTCCCCCCACAGGGTCTAAAGATACGCAGTATTTT CASSPPTGSKDTQYF
NA TRBJ2-3 TRBV3-1 NA TGTGCCAGCAGCCAAGACAGCGCGGGATGGGACACGCAGTATTTT CASSQDSAGWDTQYF
NA TRBJ1-2 TRBV6-5 once TGTGCCAGCAGTACCCGAGGGTCAAACGTATACGGCTACACCTTC CASSTRGSNVYGYTF
NA TRBJ2-4 TRBV12-3/TRBV12-4 NA TGTGCCAGCAGGGGAAACGAGCGGTACTTC CASRGNERYF
NA TRBJ2-6 TRBV29-1 many TGCAGCGTTGAGGCCGGGGCCAACGTCCTGACTTTC CSVEAGANVLTF
TRBD1 TRBJ2-5 TRBV15 few TGTGCCACCAGCAGAGATAGGGGACAGACCCAAGAGACCCAGTACTTC CATSRDRGQTQETQYF
NA TRBJ2-5 TRBV5-1 NA TGCGCCAGCAGCTTGGGGCTGAGGAGTCAGCGAACCCAAGAGACCCAGTACTTC CASSLGLRSQRTQETQYF
TRBD2 TRBJ2-3 TRBV25-1 few TGTGCCAGCAGTGAGGTGACGACTAGCGGGGGGTCTGCAGATACGCAGTATTTT CASSEVTTSGGSADTQYF
TRBD2 TRBJ2-7 TRBV4-3 NA TGCGCCAGCAGCCAAGGGACTAGCCGACCCTACGAGCAGTACTTC CASSQGTSRPYEQYF
NA TRBJ2-6 TRBV20-1 NA TGCAGTGCTAGAGACACTGGGAGGGGGCCTGGGGCCAACGTCCTGACTTTC CSARDTGRGPGANVLTF
NA TRBJ2-3 TRBV7-6 NA TGTGCCAGCAGTCGACAGCCTGGGAGCACAGATACGCAGTATTTT CASSRQPGSTDTQYF
TRBD2 TRBJ2-7 TRBV7-9 NA TGTGCCAGCAGCTTAAAAGCGGGGGGGCCGGGCGAGCAGTACTTC CASSLKAGGPGEQYF
NA TRBJ2-7 TRBV7-2 many TGTGCCAGCAGCTTAGCCCGGGACCGAACCTACGAGCAGTACTTC CASSLARDRTYEQYF
TRBD2 TRBJ2-1 TRBV12-3/TRBV12-4 few TGTGCCAGCAGCGACACTAGCGGGGGGAAGCAGTTCTTC CASSDTSGGKQFF
TRBD2 TRBJ2-3 TRBV20-1 NA TGCAGTGCTAGTTCGGCTAGCGGGGCCACAGATACGCAGTATTTT CSASSASGATDTQYF
TRBD1 TRBJ1-2 TRBV6-1 NA TGTGCCAGCAGTGACCCAAGACAGGGGGTACACTATGGCTACACCTTC CASSDPRQGVHYGYTF